This T cell receptor beta chain originates from a study of beta chain features in type 1 diabetes (dated by TCRdb to the late 2010s). In the study overall: Mean age, gender distribution, total cell number and subset yield were not different between patients and healthy donors. A total of under 120,000,000 sorted cells were examined across all samples, and RNA yield correlated strongly with the number of cells per subset. In the study, TCRB repertoires of sorted circulating CD4+ T cell subsets from recently diagnosed type 1 diabetes patients were compared with those of matched healthy donors. Regulatory and stem cell-like memory subsets were isolated from only 8 patients and roughly 8 healthy donors, whereas naive and central memory subsets came from all 30 or so donors. Beyond this particular receptor, the publication reports: Because cDNA was sequenced instead of genomic DNA, highly expressing activated cells could be over-represented, though the groups showed no difference in activation or CD3 levels. Naive, central memory and regulatory TCRB repertoires appeared to be more similar among patients than among healthy donors. Shorter templates might be favored by PCR, yet because patient and control samples were amplified and corrected together, any such skew would affect both groups equally. HLA sub-analyses involved small numbers of individuals, so any influence of HLA type on TCRB rearrangement remained unresolved. A moderate but significant shortening of TCRB CDR3 length was observed in type 1 diabetes patients in all four CD4+ subsets. Fewer insertions and more nucleotide deletions at VDJ recombination sites were observed in patients with type 1 diabetes, implying thymic rearrangement abnormalities.

The entire amount of isolated RNA was reverse transcribed using the High Capacity cDNA Reverse Transcription Kit, so the sequenced TCRB transcripts were expressed ones. Naive, central memory and regulatory T cell samples underwent deep immunoSEQ sequencing, averaging about 3.57 million total reads per sample. Sorted cells were lysed in RLT buffer and RNA was extracted with DNase-treated RNeasy Micro or Mini kits, depending on cell number. Each cell subset was processed separately to prevent cross-contamination, with patient and healthy donor samples processed together. The immunoSEQ multiplex PCR was used to amplify TCRB sequences from cDNA, yielding 87-bp fragments that span the CDR3 region. Sequencing of the amplicons was done on the Illumina HiSeq platform. As for how the authors treated the data: PCR bias was corrected computationally using synthetic template baselines, and reads within Hamming distance 2 were collapsed, with unmergeable singletons discarded. Reads were aligned against IMGT to assign V, D and J genes, CDR3 length and insertions or deletions at six rearrangement sites. Clonotype counts were normalized to sorted cell number within each subset before computing true diversity and Gini coefficients with the tcR R package. The overlap coefficient, calculated on TCRB nucleotide sequences, was used to quantify repertoire sharing. As a proxy for the pre-selection repertoire, out-of-frame TCRB sequences from naive cells were analyzed. TCRdb provides this immuneACCESS table in a form limited to in-frame rearrangements. Some clones are lacking; in checked studies, under half of them reflect an unresolved V gene, and why the rest are absent is not known. The DNA gave D and trimming, while V, J and clone size come from that table. Across this sample there are a few hundred thousand clones, with 10% to 15% seen only once. Jointly, the top ten make up over 0.008% of the sample.

The germline V gene (reference sequence) sets CDR1 to GTSNPN and CDR2 to SVGIG. V lost 0 bases and J lost 0 bases; the stretch between them is 12 bases long. Its CDR3 holds 16 amino acids, cysteine through phenylalanine. Only the CDR3 part of the read is kept: 48 bases, read in frame from the first base. A single peripheral blood draw of around 120 mL on average was collected from each donor into heparinised tubes. Using a panel that included CD45RO, CCR7, CD25, CD127, CD95 and CD27, naive, central memory, regulatory and stem cell-like memory CD4+ T cells were sorted on a BD FACSAria II. All sorted populations exceeded 95% purity. PBMCs were isolated immediately by Lymphoprep density gradient centrifugation and stained directly without culture. So that batch effects would be minimized, each experiment stained and sorted samples in pairs, pairing one healthy donor with one patient. With regard to this clone: It lacks a known antigen. One base away there is no much larger clone; base qualities are not given.

This receptor was obtained from a woman aged 18 to 35 with type 1 diabetes. The chain links TRBV30 with TRBJ1-5; TRBD1 could be the D gene, as 5 bases match. Source material: naive CD4+ T cells from blood. Per the publication, the cell subset or site label means: true naive CD4+ T cells. The CDR3 amino acid sequence is: CAWSVRGWYSNQPQHF. The nucleotide sequence is given as TGTGCCTGGAGTGTAAGGGGATGGTATAGCAATCAGCCCCAGCATTTT.